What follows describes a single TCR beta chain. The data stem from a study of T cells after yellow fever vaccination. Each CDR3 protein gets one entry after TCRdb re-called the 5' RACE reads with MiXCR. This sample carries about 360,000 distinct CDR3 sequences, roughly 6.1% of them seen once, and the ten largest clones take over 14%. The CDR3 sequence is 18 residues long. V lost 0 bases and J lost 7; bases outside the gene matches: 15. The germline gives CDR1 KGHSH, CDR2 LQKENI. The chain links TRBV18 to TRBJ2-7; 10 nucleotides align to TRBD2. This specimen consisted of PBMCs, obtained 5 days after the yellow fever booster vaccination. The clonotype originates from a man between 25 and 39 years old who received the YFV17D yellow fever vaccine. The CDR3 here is CASSPPVSGRVTFVEQYF. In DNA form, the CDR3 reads TGTGCCAGCTCACCACCTGTGAGCGGGAGGGTTACTTTTGTAGAGCAGTACTTC.